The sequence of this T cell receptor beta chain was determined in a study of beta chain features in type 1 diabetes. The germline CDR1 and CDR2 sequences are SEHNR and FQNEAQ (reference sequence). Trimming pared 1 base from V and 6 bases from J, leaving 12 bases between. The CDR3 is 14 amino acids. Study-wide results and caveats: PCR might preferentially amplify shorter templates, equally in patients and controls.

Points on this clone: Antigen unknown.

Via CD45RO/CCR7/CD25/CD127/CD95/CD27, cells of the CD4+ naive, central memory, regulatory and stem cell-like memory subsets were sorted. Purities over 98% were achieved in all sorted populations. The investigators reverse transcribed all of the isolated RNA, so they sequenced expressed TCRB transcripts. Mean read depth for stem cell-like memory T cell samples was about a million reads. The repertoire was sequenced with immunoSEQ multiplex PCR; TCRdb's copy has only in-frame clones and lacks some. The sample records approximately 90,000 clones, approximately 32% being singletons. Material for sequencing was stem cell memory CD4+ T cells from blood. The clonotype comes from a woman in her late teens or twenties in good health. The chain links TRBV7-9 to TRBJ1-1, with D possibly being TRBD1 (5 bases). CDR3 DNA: TGTGCCAGCAGCTTAGTGGGCAGGGCCGCTGAAGCTTTCTTT. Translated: CASSLVGRAAEAFF.